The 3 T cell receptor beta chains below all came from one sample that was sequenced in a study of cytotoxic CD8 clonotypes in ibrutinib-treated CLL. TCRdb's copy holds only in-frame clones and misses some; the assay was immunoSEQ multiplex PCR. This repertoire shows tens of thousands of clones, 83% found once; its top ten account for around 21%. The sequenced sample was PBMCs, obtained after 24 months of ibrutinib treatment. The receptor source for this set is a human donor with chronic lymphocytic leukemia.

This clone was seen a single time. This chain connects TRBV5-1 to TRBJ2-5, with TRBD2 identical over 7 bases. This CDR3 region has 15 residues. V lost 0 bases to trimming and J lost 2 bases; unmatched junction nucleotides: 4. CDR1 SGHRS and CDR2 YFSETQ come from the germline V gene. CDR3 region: CASSLAIGGQETQYF. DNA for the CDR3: TGCGCCAGCAGCTTGGCCATCGGGGGGCAAGAGACCCAGTACTTC.

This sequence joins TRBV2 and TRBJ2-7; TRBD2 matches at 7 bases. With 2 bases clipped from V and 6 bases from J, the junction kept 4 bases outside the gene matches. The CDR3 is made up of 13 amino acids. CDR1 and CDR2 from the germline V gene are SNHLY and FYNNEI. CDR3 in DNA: TGTGCCAGCAGTGAATGGGAGGGGTCCGAGCAGTACTTC. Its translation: CASSEWEGSEQYF. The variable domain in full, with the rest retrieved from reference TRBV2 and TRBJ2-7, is EPEVTQTPSHQVTQMGQEVILRCVPISNHLYFYWYRQILGQKVEFLVSFYNNEISEKSEIFDDQFSVERPDGSNFTLKIRSTKLEDSAMYFCASSEWEGSEQYFGPGTRLTVT.

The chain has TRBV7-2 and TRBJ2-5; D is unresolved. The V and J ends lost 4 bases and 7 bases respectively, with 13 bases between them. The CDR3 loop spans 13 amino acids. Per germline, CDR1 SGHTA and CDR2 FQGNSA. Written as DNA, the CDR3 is TGTGCCAGCAGCTCCCCGATGGTGTGGACCCAGTACTTC. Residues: CASSSPMVWTQYF.